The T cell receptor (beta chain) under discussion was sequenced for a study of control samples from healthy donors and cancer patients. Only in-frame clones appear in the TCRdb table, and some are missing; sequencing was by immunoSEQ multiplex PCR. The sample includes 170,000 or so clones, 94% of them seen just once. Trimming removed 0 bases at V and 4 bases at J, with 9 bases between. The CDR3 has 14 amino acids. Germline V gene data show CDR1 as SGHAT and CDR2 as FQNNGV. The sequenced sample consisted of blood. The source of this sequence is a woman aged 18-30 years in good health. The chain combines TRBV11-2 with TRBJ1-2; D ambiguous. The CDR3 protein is CASSLESSGYGYTF. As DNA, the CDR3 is TGTGCCAGCAGCTTAGAGTCGTCCGGCTATGGCTACACCTTC.